The present entry profiles one TCR beta chain with its context. This sample is drawn from a study of blood T cell repertoires in COVID-19. Overall study: Acute-phase and convalescent COVID-19 samples originated in the United States, Italy and Spain. T cells, B-cell-depleted T cells, or PBMCs supplied cDNA or gDNA.

Authors' analysis steps: It was from reference gene primer amplification that nucleated cell counts were estimated. Profiled with immunoSEQ multiplex PCR; TCRdb holds only in-frame clones, not every one. V and J calls and clone size are copied from that table; D and trimming were computed from the DNA. Of some 130,000 clones listed, more than 85% are singletons. Material: peripheral blood. This receptor was identified in a man between 50 and 59 years old with active or convalescent COVID-19.

The CDR3 spells CASSDPGQGDEQFF. In DNA form, the CDR3 reads TGTGCCAGCAGTGACCCGGGACAGGGCGATGAGCAGTTCTTC. The V call is TRBV6-1, the J call TRBJ2-1, with 9 bases identical to TRBD1. The CDR3 sequence is 14 residues long. V was pared by 3 bases and J by 8 bases, with 5 bases of the junction left unmatched. Germline V CDR1 and CDR2: MNHNS, SASEGT.